This T cell receptor beta chain was captured by sequencing in a study of T cell responses to AZD1222 COVID-19 vaccine. Clones were sequenced by immunoSEQ multiplex PCR, and TCRdb holds only the in-frame ones, with some missing. The sample lists about 110,000 clones; about nine tenths were seen once. Study observations and caveats: Spike was spanned by vaccine-associated CD4 TCRs, which were dominant at 160-218 and 743-854. Sampling captured repertoires only after the peak T cell response. The study found Spike-specific TCR breadth and depth rose after two AZD1222 doses.

As for this clone: Its specificity is not known.

Between the trimmed V and J ends, which lost 4 bases and 1 base, there was a span of 4 bases. CDR3 size: 12 residues. Germline CDR1 and CDR2: SEHNR and FQNEAQ (reference sequence). The chain employs TRBV7-9 and TRBJ1-1; D call uncertain. The material was peripheral blood, obtained on day 0 of AZD1222 vaccination. The clonotype comes from an adult in good health. Written as DNA, the CDR3 is TGTGCCAGCAGCTATGGGAACACTGAAGCTTTCTTT. Translated, it gives CASSYGNTEAFF.